Following are 8 T cell receptor beta chains from one sample sequenced in a study of T cell responses to AZD1222 COVID-19 vaccine. The protocol was immunoSEQ multiplex PCR, while the TCRdb copy is restricted to in-frame clones and leaves out a portion. Among about 140,000 clones, 93% were seen once, and the ten largest hold approximately 0.9%. The sample here was peripheral blood, taken on day 0 of MenACWY control vaccination. The receptors originated from an adult in good health.

The chain uses TRBV13 and TRBJ1-5; possible D gene TRBD1, 5 bases. This CDR3 is 16 amino acids long. V gave up 6 bases and J gave up 4 bases, with 19 bases separating them. Germline CDR1 PRHDT, CDR2 FYEKMQ (reference sequence). The CDR3 sequence: CASSLTGFGGNQPQHF. In DNA, the CDR3 is TGTGCCAGCAGTCTTACAGGTTTCGGGGGAAATCAGCCCCAGCATTTT.

J is TRBJ2-3 and V is TRBV10-3, with 8 bases fitting TRBD1. The trim removed 4 bases at V and 8 bases at J, leaving 5 bases unmatched. Germline V gives CDR1 ENHRY, CDR2 SYGVKD. CDR3 length equals 13 residues. CDR3: CAISVQGAGTQYF. The CDR3, as DNA: TGTGCCATCAGTGTCCAGGGGGCAGGTACGCAGTATTTT.

V usage is TRBV28 and J usage is TRBJ1-1; D not resolved. The V and J ends lost 6 bases and 1 base respectively, with 6 bases between them. Per the germline V gene, CDR1 is MDHEN and CDR2 is SYDVKM. The CDR3 consists of 12 residues. The CDR3 nucleotides read TGTGCCAGCAGGGAAAGGAACACTGAAGCTTTCTTT. Translated, it gives CASRERNTEAFF.

The genes are TRBV7-2 and TRBJ1-2; 7 bases align to TRBD1. CDR1 SGHTA and CDR2 FQGNSA come from the germline V gene. CDR3 length equals 15 residues. Trimming cost V 0 bases and J 4 bases; bases outside gene matches: 5. CDR3 amino acids: CASSLADRELYGYTF. As DNA, the CDR3 is TGTGCCAGCAGCTTAGCAGACAGGGAACTCTATGGCTACACCTTC. The entire variable domain, with the rest obtained from reference TRBV7-2 and TRBJ1-2, is as follows: GAGVSQSPSNKVTEKGKDVELRCDPISGHTALYWYRQSLGQGLEFLIYFQGNSAPDKSGLPSDRFSAERTGGSVSTLTIQRTQQEDSAVYLCASSLADRELYGYTFGSGTRLTVV.

V usage is TRBV5-3 and J usage is TRBJ2-7; TRBD2 is a possible D gene (5 bases). TRBV5-3 is marked as an open reading frame, function uncertain. Trimming pared 4 bases from V and 7 bases from J, leaving 18 bases between. This CDR3 region has 14 residues. The CDR3 sequence is CARSLGERRWEQYF. The CDR3 DNA reads TGTGCCAGAAGCCTCGGGGAGCGGCGCTGGGAGCAGTACTTC.

This sequence joins TRBV5-5 and TRBJ1-3; a weak D match, TRBD1 (5 bases). Per the germline V gene, CDR1 is SGHKS and CDR2 is YYEKEE (reference sequence). V lost 0 bases and J 0 bases, leaving 10 bases between the germline ends. The CDR3 runs to 16 residues. CDR3 residues: CASSLGGLDSGNTIYF. In DNA, the CDR3 is TGTGCCAGCAGCTTGGGGGGCCTGGACTCTGGAAACACCATATATTTT.

The V and J genes are TRBV28 and TRBJ2-4; TRBD2 aligns across 8 bases. This CDR3 spans 17 amino acids. Trimming at V came to 6 bases and at J to 5 bases, leaving 15 bases not matched to a gene. From germline, CDR1 is MDHEN and CDR2 SYDVKM. The CDR3: CASRTTPLVAGQNIQYF. In DNA form, the CDR3 reads TGTGCCAGCAGGACTACCCCCCTTGTAGCGGGGCAAAACATTCAGTACTTC.

In this sample, this clone turned up a few times. The chain employs TRBV6-1 and TRBJ1-1; D gene uncertain. In germline, CDR1 is MNHNS, CDR2 SASEGT. With 2 bases removed from V and 1 base from J, the gap between germline ends came to 11 bases. The CDR3 spans 15 residues. CDR3 bases: TGTGCCAGCAGTGAACCCCCCGTCAGGAACACTGAAGCTTTCTTT. This gives the protein CASSEPPVRNTEAFF.